This TCR beta chain derives from a study of blood T cell repertoires in COVID-19. Assay: immunoSEQ multiplex PCR; the TCRdb copy retains only in-frame clones and omits some. The sample yields about 250,000 clones, around 84% seen once. The CDR3 has 14 residues. Looked up from germline, CDR1 is LGHDT and CDR2 is YNNKEL (reference sequence). V dropped 1 base and J dropped 0 bases, with 6 bases sitting between them. The receptor was isolated from a woman aged 45-65 years who had been exposed to COVID-19. Sequencing was carried out using PBMCs or T cells enriched from blood (not recorded which). V usage is TRBV3-1 (or the pseudogene TRBV3-2) and J usage is TRBJ1-2; no definite D call. Here the CDR3 reads CASSQATANYGYTF. CDR3 sequence (DNA): TGTGCCAGCAGCCAAGCTACCGCTAACTATGGCTACACCTTC.